This TCR beta chain was identified during a study of technical replicates of blood from a handful of donors. V shed 5 bases and J 3 bases; nucleotides not matched to a gene: 3. This CDR3 region has 14 residues. Germline V gives CDR1 SGHRS, CDR2 YFSETQ. The protocol was immunoSEQ multiplex PCR, while the TCRdb copy is restricted to in-frame clones and leaves out a portion. Seen here are around 97,000 clones, less than 95% observed once, and the top ten hold less than 0.35%. The rearrangement links TRBV5-1 to TRBJ2-3, with 10 bases matching TRBD2. The sequence was collected from a human donor in good health. Specimen: T cells isolated from PBMCs. CDR3 sequence reads: CASRELAGTDTQYF. CDR3 nucleotide sequence: TGCGCCAGCAGAGAACTAGCGGGAACAGATACGCAGTATTTT.